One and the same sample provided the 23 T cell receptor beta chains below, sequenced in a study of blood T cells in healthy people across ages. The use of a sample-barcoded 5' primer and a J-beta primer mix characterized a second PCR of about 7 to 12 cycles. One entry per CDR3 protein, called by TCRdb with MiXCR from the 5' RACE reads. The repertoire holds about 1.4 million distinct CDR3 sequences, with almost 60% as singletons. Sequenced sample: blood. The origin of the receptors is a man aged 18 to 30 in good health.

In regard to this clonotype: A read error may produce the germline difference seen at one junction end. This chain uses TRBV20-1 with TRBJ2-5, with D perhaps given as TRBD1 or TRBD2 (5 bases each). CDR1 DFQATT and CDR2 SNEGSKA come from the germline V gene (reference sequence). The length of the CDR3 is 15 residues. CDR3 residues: CSARDSGPSMETQYF. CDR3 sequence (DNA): TGCAGTGCTCGAGACAGCGGACCAAGTATGGAGACCCAGTACTTC.

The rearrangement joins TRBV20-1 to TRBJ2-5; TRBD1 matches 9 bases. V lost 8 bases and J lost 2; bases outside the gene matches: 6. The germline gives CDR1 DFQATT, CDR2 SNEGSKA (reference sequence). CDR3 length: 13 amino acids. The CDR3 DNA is TGCAGTACGCCGGGACAGGGACAAGAGACCCAGTACTTC. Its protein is CSTPGQGQETQYF.

This chain's CDR3 is CSVTGNHYEQYF. CDR3 in DNA: TGCAGCGTGACCGGGAACCACTACGAGCAGTACTTC. The chain couples TRBV29-1 to TRBJ2-7; D possibly corresponds to TRBD2 (5 bases). Looked up from germline, CDR1 is SQVTM and CDR2 is ANQGSEA. This CDR3 is built from 12 residues. Trimming pared 6 bases from V and 3 bases from J, leaving 12 bases between.

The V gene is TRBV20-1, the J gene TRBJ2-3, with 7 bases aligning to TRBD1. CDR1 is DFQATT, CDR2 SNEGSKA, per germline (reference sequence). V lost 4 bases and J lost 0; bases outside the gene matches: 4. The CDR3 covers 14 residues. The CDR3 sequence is CSAKGAASTDTQYF. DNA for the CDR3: TGCAGTGCTAAGGGGGCAGCTAGCACAGATACGCAGTATTTT.

The CDR3 loop is CASSLLGFLGQGNTEAFF. In nucleotides, the CDR3 is TGTGCCAGCAGTTTATTAGGATTTTTGGGGCAGGGGAACACTGAAGCTTTCTTT. V is TRBV27 and J is TRBJ1-1; maybe TRBD1 (5 bases). The CDR3 has 18 residues. V was trimmed by 1 base and J by 1 base, leaving 19 bases between them. Germline V CDR1 and CDR2: MNHEY, SMNVEV (reference sequence).

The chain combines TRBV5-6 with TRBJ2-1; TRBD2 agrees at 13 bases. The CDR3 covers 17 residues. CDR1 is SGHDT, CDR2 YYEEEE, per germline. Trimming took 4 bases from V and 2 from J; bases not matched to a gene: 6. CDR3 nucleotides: TGTGCCAGCAGCCTGGGACTAGCGGGAACCCCCTACAATGAGCAGTTCTTC. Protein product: CASSLGLAGTPYNEQFF. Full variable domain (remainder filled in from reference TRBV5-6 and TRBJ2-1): DAGVTQSPTHLIKTRGQQVTLRCSPKSGHDTVSWYQQALGQGPQFIFQYYEEEERQRGNFPDRFSGHQFPNYSSELNVNALLLGDSALYLCASSLGLAGTPYNEQFFGPGTRLTVL.

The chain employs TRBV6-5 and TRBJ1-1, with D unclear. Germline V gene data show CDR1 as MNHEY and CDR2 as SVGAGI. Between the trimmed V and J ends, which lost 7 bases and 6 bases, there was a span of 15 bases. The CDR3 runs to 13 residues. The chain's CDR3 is CASTRTKRAEAFF. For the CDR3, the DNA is TGTGCCAGCACCCGAACAAAGAGAGCTGAAGCTTTCTTT.

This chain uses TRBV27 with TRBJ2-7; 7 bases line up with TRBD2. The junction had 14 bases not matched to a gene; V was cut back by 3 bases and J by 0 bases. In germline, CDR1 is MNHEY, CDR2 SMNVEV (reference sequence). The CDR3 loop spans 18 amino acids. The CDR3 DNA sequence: TGTGCCAGCAGTTTCCTCCTAGCCGCGGGGGACCGCTCCTACGAGCAGTACTTC. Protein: CASSFLLAAGDRSYEQYF.

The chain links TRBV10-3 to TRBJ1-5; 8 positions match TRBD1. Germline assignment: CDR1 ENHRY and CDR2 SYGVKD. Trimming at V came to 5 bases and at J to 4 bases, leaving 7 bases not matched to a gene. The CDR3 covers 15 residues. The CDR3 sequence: CAISYGQGGNQPQHF. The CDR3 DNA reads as TGTGCCATCAGTTACGGACAGGGAGGGAATCAGCCCCAGCATTTT.

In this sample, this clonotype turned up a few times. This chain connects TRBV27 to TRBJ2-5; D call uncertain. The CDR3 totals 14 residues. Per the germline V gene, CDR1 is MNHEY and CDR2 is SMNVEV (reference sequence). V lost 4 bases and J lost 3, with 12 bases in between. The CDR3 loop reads CASSSPPRKETQYF. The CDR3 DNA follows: TGTGCCAGCAGTTCGCCCCCGAGGAAAGAGACCCAGTACTTC.

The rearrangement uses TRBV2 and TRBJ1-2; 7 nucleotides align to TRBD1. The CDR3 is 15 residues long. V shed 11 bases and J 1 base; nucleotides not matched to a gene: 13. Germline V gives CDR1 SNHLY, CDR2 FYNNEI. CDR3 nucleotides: TGTGCCCGCCAAGACAGGGTGGAGGTTAACTATGGCTACACCTTC. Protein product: CARQDRVEVNYGYTF.

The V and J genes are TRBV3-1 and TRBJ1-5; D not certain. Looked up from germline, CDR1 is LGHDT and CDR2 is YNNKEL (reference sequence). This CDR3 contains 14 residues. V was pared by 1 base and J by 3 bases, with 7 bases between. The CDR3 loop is CASSQAGTNQPQHF. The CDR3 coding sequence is TGTGCCAGCAGCCAAGCGGGCACCAATCAGCCCCAGCATTTT.

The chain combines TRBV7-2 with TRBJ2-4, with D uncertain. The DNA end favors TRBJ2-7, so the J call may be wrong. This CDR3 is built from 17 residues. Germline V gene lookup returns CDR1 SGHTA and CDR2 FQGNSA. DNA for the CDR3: TGTGCCAGCAGCTTAGAACCGGGCAGATCTATCCACTACGAGCAGTACTTC. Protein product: CASSLEPGRSIHYEQYF.

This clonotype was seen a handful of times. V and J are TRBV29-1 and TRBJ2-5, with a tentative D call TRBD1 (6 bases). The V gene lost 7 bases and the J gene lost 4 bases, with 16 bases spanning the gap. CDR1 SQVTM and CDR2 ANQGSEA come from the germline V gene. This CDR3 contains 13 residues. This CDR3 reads CSGFFGQRETQYF. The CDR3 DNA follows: TGCAGCGGCTTCTTTGGACAGAGAGAGACCCAGTACTTC.

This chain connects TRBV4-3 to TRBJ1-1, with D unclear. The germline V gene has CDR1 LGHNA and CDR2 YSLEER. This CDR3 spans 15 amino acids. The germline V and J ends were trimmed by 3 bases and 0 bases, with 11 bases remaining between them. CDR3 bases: TGCGCCAGCAGCCATGCGGACGGGTTGAACACTGAAGCTTTCTTT. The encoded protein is CASSHADGLNTEAFF.

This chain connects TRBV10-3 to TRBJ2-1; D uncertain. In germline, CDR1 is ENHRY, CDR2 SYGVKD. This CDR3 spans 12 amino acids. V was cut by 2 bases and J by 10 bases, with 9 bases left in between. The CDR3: CAISEGVGEQFF. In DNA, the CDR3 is TGTGCCATCAGTGAGGGGGTTGGGGAGCAGTTCTTC.

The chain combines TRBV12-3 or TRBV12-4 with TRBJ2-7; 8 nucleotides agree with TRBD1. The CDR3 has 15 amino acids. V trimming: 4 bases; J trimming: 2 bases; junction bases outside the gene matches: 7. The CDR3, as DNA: TGTGCCAGCAGTTCAACAGACAGGGGAACCTACGAGCAGTACTTC. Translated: CASSSTDRGTYEQYF.

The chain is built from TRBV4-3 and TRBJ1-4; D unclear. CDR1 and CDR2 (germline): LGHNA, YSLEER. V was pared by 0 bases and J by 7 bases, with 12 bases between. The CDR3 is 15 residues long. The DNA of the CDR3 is TGCGCCAGCAGCCAAGACCATCACACGCTTGAAAAACTGTTTTTT. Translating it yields CASSQDHHTLEKLFF.

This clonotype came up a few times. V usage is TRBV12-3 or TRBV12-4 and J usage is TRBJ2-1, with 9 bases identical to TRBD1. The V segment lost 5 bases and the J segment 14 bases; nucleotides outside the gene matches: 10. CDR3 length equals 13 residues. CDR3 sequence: CASSPVGTGREFF. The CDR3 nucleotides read TGTGCCAGCAGTCCCGTGGGGACAGGGCGAGAGTTCTTC.

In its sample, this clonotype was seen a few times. CDR3 region: CASSFQRTGISNEQFF. The DNA of the CDR3 is TGTGCCAGCAGTTTTCAAAGGACAGGGATTTCCAATGAGCAGTTCTTC. J is TRBJ2-1 and V is TRBV27, with 8 positions matching TRBD1. Per germline, CDR1 MNHEY and CDR2 SMNVEV (reference sequence). The CDR3 is 16 residues long. Trimming removed 3 bases from V and 6 bases from J; junction bases left unmatched: 10.

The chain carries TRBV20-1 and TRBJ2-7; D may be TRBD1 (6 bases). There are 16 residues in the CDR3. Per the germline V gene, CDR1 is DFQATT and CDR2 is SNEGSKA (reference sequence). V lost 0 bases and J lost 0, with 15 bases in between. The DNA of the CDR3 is TGCAGTGCTAGAGATTACCGGGACACCCTCTCCTACGAGCAGTACTTC. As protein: CSARDYRDTLSYEQYF.

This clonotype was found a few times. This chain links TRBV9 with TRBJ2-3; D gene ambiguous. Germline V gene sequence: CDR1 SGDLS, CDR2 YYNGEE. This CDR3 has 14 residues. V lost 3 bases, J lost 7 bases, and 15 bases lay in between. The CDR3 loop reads CASSAQSLRNTQYF. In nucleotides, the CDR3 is TGTGCCAGCAGCGCCCAGTCTCTTCGGAATACGCAGTATTTT. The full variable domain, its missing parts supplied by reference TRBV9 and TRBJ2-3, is DSGVTQTPKHLITATGQRVTLRCSPRSGDLSVYWYQQSLDQGLQFLIQYYNGEERAKGNILERFSAQQFPDLHSELNLSSLELGDSALYFCASSAQSLRNTQYFGPGTRLTVL.

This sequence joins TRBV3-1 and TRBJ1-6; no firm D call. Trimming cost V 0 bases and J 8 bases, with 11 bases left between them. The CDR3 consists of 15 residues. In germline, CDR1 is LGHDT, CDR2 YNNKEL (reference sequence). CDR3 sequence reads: CASSQDPGMDSPLHF. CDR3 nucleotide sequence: TGTGCCAGCAGCCAAGATCCGGGAATGGATTCACCCCTCCACTTT.